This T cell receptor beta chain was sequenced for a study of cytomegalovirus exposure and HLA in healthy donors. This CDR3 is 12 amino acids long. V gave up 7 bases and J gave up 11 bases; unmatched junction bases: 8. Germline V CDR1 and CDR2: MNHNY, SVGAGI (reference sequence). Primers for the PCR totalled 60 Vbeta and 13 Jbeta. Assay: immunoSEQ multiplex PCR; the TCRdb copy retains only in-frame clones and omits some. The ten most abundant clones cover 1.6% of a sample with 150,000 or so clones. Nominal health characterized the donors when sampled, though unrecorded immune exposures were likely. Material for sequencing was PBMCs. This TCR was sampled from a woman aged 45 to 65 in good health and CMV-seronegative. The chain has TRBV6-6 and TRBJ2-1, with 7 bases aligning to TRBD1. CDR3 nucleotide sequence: TGTGCCAGCAACCGAGGACAGGTGAAGCAGTTCTTC. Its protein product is CASNRGQVKQFF.